This note documents a single T cell receptor beta chain sequence. CDR1 and CDR2 from the germline V gene are SNHLY and FYNNEI. The CDR3 consists of 16 residues. The V end lost 3 bases, the J end lost 6 bases, and 21 bases lay between the germline ends. Random hexamers were used to reverse transcribe 0.5 to 1 ug of RNA. In TCRdb, the immunoSEQ multiplex PCR reads were re-called with MiXCR into one record per CDR3 protein. The top ten clones hold about 0.15% of a sample with approximately 200,000 distinct CDR3 sequences, 92% of them seen once. CD8+ and CD4+ blood T cells underwent TCR beta sequencing. The sample comes from a study of CD8 T cells in Susac syndrome.

The chain carries TRBV2 and TRBJ2-7, with D hard to call. The sample comprised CD8+ T cells from PBMCs. This sequence originates from a human donor with multiple sclerosis. The CDR3 DNA reads TGTGCCAGCAGTGACCTCTCGGTGGTGAGTCCCTCCGAGCAGTACTTC. Encoded protein: CASSDLSVVSPSEQYF.